This TCR beta chain was identified during a study of CD8+CD57+ T cells in acquired aplastic anemia (dated by TCRdb to the late 2010s). General notes on the study: A mean of approximately 3 ug of DNA, ranging from roughly 0.18 to 30 ug, was extracted from sorted CD4+ and CD8+ cells. CD8+CD57+ expansion was defined as frequency above the mean frequency observed in healthy subjects. Broad study findings and their caveats: Twenty-nine CD8+ CDR3 sequences were found to be shared between patients and controls, but these sequences appeared to be highly expressed in patients and within the immunodominant clones of the patients. No significant difference in CD8+ Simpson's diversity was found between patients and healthy controls (P=0.060).

The patients picked for sequencing were ones in whom flow cytometry had shown an expansion of CD8+CD57+ cells. Severe acquired aplastic anemia was diagnosed in all patients according to International Study of Aplastic Anemia and Agranulocytosis and Camitta criteria. Patients had received no therapy at the time of blood sampling. TCR repertoires of sorted CD4+ and CD8+ blood T cells from severe aplastic anemia patients and healthy subjects were deep-sequenced in the study. In the USA, patient enrollment took place under clinicaltrials.gov protocols 00001620, 01623167, 00001397, 00071045, 00081523 and 00961064. Ficoll-Paque density gradient centrifugation was used to isolate peripheral blood mononuclear cells. Before DNA extraction, CD4+ and CD8+ T cells were sorted by FACS or by magnetic beads. Profiling of TCR beta VDJ combinations and CDR3 sequences used genomic DNA as the template. An Illumina HiSeq 2000 was used for TCR repertoire sequencing. For the original study's pipeline: Repertoires were assessed using TRBV/TRBJ rearrangement plots, CDR3 size and DJ length profiles, and Simpson's diversity index. The most abundant DNA sequence in the deep sequencing data was taken as the immunodominant clone. CDR3 amino acid sequences were screened for sharing across subjects and were compared with published repertoires and the VDJdb database. The public reads were reprocessed in TCRdb via fastp at Q25 and MiXCR, keeping in-frame beta chains. Records with the same CDR3 protein are collapsed into one entry carrying the most frequent genes and DNA. TCRdb, not the original authors, processed these V and J calls. Within this sample are roughly 250,000 distinct CDR3 sequences, with 70% to 85% of them counted one time only. The ten largest clones take up 40% to 50% of the sample.

A note on this clonotype: The antigen it binds to is not known. Here the CDR3 omits its conserved ending phenylalanine or tryptophan, so a read error is the likely source.

Termini included, the CDR3 measures 12 amino acids. Left in the record is the CDR3 DNA by itself, 36 bases read in frame from the first base. Cut back by 3 bases and 8 bases, the V and J ends lie 9 bases apart. Via the germline V gene, CDR1 is SGDLS and CDR2 YYNGEE. Recombination linked TRBV9 to TRBJ2-4, with no D gene named confidently. Source material: sorted CD4+, CD8+, or CD8+CD57+ T cells (not recorded which) from PBMCs. This clonotype originated in a human donor with aplastic anemia. The CDR3 has the sequence CASSGDGDIQYL. The nucleotide sequence reads as follows: TGTGCCAGCAGCGGGGATGGGGACATTCAGTACTTA.